This is a list of T cell receptor beta chains from one sample in a study of technical replicates of blood from a few donors. Using immunoSEQ multiplex PCR, the repertoire was profiled, and TCRdb retains in-frame clones only, with some absent. Here the sample spans some 82,000 clones, about 94% being singletons. Material for sequencing was T cells isolated from PBMCs. Source of these receptors: a human donor in good health. Both conserved end residues are part of each CDR3. The D gene is left open where the match is weak. Where a row states a size, it is once, few, many or the class of an expanded clone; other rows omit it.

clone_size: NA
d_call: NA
v_call: TRBV4-1
j_call: TRBJ2-3
cdr3_aa: CASSQETAVLDTQYF
cdr3_nt: TGCGCCAGCAGCCAAGAAACTGCGGTCTTAGATACGCAGTATTTT

clone_size: NA
d_call: NA
v_call: TRBV5-1
j_call: TRBJ1-5
cdr3_aa: CASSLDSNNQPQHF
cdr3_nt: TGCGCCAGCAGCTTGGACAGCAACAATCAGCCCCAGCATTTT

clone_size: NA
d_call: NA
v_call: TRBV6-1
j_call: TRBJ1-2
cdr3_aa: CASLLSSLTGYTF
cdr3_nt: TGTGCCAGCCTCCTCTCTAGCCTCACGGGATACACCTTC

clone_size: NA
d_call: NA
v_call: TRBV28
j_call: TRBJ2-1
cdr3_aa: CASSLVADSYNEQFF
cdr3_nt: TGTGCCAGCAGTTTAGTGGCAGATTCCTACAATGAGCAGTTCTTC

clone_size: NA
d_call: NA
v_call: TRBV6-5
j_call: TRBJ1-1
cdr3_aa: CASRDAATAGEAFF
cdr3_nt: TGTGCCAGCAGAGACGCAGCTACCGCAGGTGAAGCTTTCTTT

clone_size: NA
d_call: NA
v_call: TRBV29-1
j_call: TRBJ1-1
cdr3_aa: CSVRRGANTEAFF
cdr3_nt: TGCAGCGTCAGGCGTGGGGCTAACACTGAAGCTTTCTTT

clone_size: NA
d_call: NA
v_call: TRBV4-1
j_call: TRBJ2-7
cdr3_aa: CASSQGGGYEQYF
cdr3_nt: TGCGCCAGCAGCCAAGGTGGAGGCTACGAGCAGTACTTC

clone_size: NA
d_call: NA
v_call: TRBV21-1
j_call: TRBJ2-7
cdr3_aa: CAELNHRAGGPSYEQYF
cdr3_nt: TGTGCCGAACTAAACCACCGAGCGGGAGGGCCATCCTACGAGCAGTACTTC

clone_size: NA
d_call: TRBD1
v_call: TRBV27
j_call: TRBJ1-4
cdr3_aa: CASSSRDRNEKLFF
cdr3_nt: TGTGCCAGCAGCTCCCGGGACAGAAATGAAAAACTGTTTTTT

clone_size: NA
d_call: NA
v_call: TRBV5-1
j_call: TRBJ2-4
cdr3_aa: CASSLASAGQNIQYF
cdr3_nt: TGCGCCAGCAGCTTGGCCTCGGCGGGCCAAAACATTCAGTACTTC

clone_size: NA
d_call: NA
v_call: TRBV5-4
j_call: TRBJ1-2
cdr3_aa: CASSADTYGYTF
cdr3_nt: TGTGCCAGCAGCGCAGACACTTATGGCTACACCTTC

clone_size: NA
d_call: NA
v_call: TRBV7-9
j_call: TRBJ1-5
cdr3_aa: CASSPPGGEQPQHF
cdr3_nt: TGTGCCAGCAGCCCACCGGGGGGGGAACAGCCCCAGCATTTT

clone_size: NA
d_call: NA
v_call: TRBV7-2
j_call: TRBJ1-5
cdr3_aa: CASSLNAADQPQHF
cdr3_nt: TGTGCCAGCAGCTTAAATGCCGCGGATCAGCCCCAGCATTTT

clone_size: NA
d_call: NA
v_call: TRBV6-5
j_call: TRBJ1-2
cdr3_aa: CARRQANGYTF
cdr3_nt: TGTGCCAGAAGACAGGCCAATGGCTACACCTTC

clone_size: NA
d_call: NA
v_call: TRBV19
j_call: TRBJ2-1
cdr3_aa: CASSILSSYNEQFF
cdr3_nt: TGTGCCAGTAGTATACTTAGCTCCTACAATGAGCAGTTCTTC

clone_size: NA
d_call: NA
v_call: TRBV25-1
j_call: TRBJ2-1
cdr3_aa: CASSELTVSYNEQFF
cdr3_nt: TGTGCCAGCAGTGAATTAACAGTTTCCTACAATGAGCAGTTCTTC

clone_size: NA
d_call: NA
v_call: TRBV6-5
j_call: TRBJ2-1
cdr3_aa: CASTGTHSYNEQFF
cdr3_nt: TGTGCCAGCACCGGGACTCACTCCTACAATGAGCAGTTCTTC

clone_size: NA
d_call: NA
v_call: TRBV2
j_call: TRBJ1-5
cdr3_aa: CASSGTAFLNQPQHF
cdr3_nt: TGTGCCAGCAGTGGGACAGCCTTCCTAAATCAGCCCCAGCATTTT

clone_size: NA
d_call: NA
v_call: TRBV6-5
j_call: TRBJ1-2
cdr3_aa: CASTFTQGSYGYTF
cdr3_nt: TGTGCCAGCACCTTCACACAGGGCAGCTATGGCTACACCTTC

clone_size: NA
d_call: NA
v_call: TRBV19
j_call: TRBJ1-5
cdr3_aa: CASSVQHSGQPQHF
cdr3_nt: TGTGCCAGTAGTGTACAACACTCCGGGCAGCCCCAGCATTTT

clone_size: NA
d_call: TRBD2
v_call: TRBV6-5
j_call: TRBJ2-1
cdr3_aa: CASSYSREGRREQFF
cdr3_nt: TGTGCCAGCAGTTACTCGCGGGAGGGCCGAAGAGAGCAGTTCTTC

clone_size: NA
d_call: TRBD2
v_call: TRBV5-1
j_call: TRBJ2-1
cdr3_aa: CASSQERQREINDEQFF
cdr3_nt: TGCGCCAGCAGTCAAGAACGTCAGCGGGAGATTAACGATGAGCAGTTCTTC

clone_size: NA
d_call: NA
v_call: TRBV6-1
j_call: TRBJ2-7
cdr3_aa: CASRGQPQWYEQYF
cdr3_nt: TGTGCCAGCAGAGGACAGCCCCAGTGGTACGAGCAGTACTTC

clone_size: NA
d_call: NA
v_call: TRBV19
j_call: TRBJ2-4
cdr3_aa: CASIGQGHQNIQYF
cdr3_nt: TGTGCCAGTATAGGGCAGGGGCACCAAAACATTCAGTACTTC

clone_size: NA
d_call: NA
v_call: TRBV7-9
j_call: TRBJ2-7
cdr3_aa: CASGTRDPSYEQYF
cdr3_nt: TGTGCCAGCGGTACCAGGGATCCCTCCTACGAGCAGTACTTC

clone_size: NA
d_call: TRBD2
v_call: TRBV27
j_call: TRBJ2-5
cdr3_aa: CASSYVGGETQYF
cdr3_nt: TGTGCCAGCAGTTACGTCGGGGGGGAGACCCAGTACTTC

clone_size: NA
d_call: TRBD1
v_call: TRBV2
j_call: TRBJ2-7
cdr3_aa: CASSPGQGLYEQYF
cdr3_nt: TGTGCCAGCAGCCCGGGACAGGGCCTCTACGAGCAGTACTTC

clone_size: once
d_call: NA
v_call: TRBV5-4
j_call: TRBJ1-1
cdr3_aa: CASSWRRDTEAFF
cdr3_nt: TGTGCCAGCAGCTGGCGGCGGGACACTGAAGCTTTCTTT

clone_size: NA
d_call: TRBD2
v_call: TRBV30
j_call: TRBJ2-2
cdr3_aa: CAWTGTSGRAAVNTGELFF
cdr3_nt: TGTGCCTGGACCGGGACTAGCGGGAGGGCCGCGGTGAACACCGGGGAGCTGTTTTTT

clone_size: NA
d_call: NA
v_call: TRBV18
j_call: TRBJ1-1
cdr3_aa: CASSSSGGDTEAFF
cdr3_nt: TGTGCCAGCTCGAGTTCCGGGGGGGACACTGAAGCTTTCTTT

clone_size: NA
d_call: TRBD2
v_call: TRBV4-1
j_call: TRBJ2-1
cdr3_aa: CASNEGLADNNEQFF
cdr3_nt: TGCGCCAGCAATGAAGGACTAGCGGATAACAATGAGCAGTTCTTC

clone_size: NA
d_call: NA
v_call: TRBV4-2
j_call: TRBJ2-7
cdr3_aa: CASSQAGDGTYEQYF
cdr3_nt: TGTGCCAGCAGCCAAGCGGGAGACGGGACCTACGAGCAGTACTTC

clone_size: NA
d_call: NA
v_call: TRBV19
j_call: TRBJ2-1
cdr3_aa: CASSLMETVFHEQFF
cdr3_nt: TGTGCCAGTAGTCTAATGGAGACCGTGTTCCATGAGCAGTTCTTC

clone_size: NA
d_call: NA
v_call: TRBV10-3
j_call: TRBJ2-5
cdr3_aa: CASRADDDQYF
cdr3_nt: TGTGCCTCCAGGGCAGATGACGACCAGTACTTC

clone_size: NA
d_call: TRBD1
v_call: TRBV30
j_call: TRBJ1-4
cdr3_aa: CASTTGDEKLFF
cdr3_nt: TGTGCCTCGACGACAGGGGATGAAAAACTGTTTTTT

clone_size: NA
d_call: TRBD2
v_call: TRBV9
j_call: TRBJ2-1
cdr3_aa: CASSVDPASGNNEQFF
cdr3_nt: TGTGCCAGCAGCGTAGATCCGGCTAGCGGGAACAATGAGCAGTTCTTC

clone_size: once
d_call: NA
v_call: TRBV5-1
j_call: TRBJ1-4
cdr3_aa: CASSLQNEKLFF
cdr3_nt: TGCGCCAGCAGCTTACAGAATGAAAAACTGTTTTTT

clone_size: NA
d_call: TRBD1
v_call: TRBV2
j_call: TRBJ2-1
cdr3_aa: CASTDRGPNNEQFF
cdr3_nt: TGTGCCAGCACTGACAGGGGACCGAACAATGAGCAGTTCTTC

clone_size: NA
d_call: TRBD1
v_call: TRBV2
j_call: TRBJ1-2
cdr3_aa: CARNRGYGYTF
cdr3_nt: TGTGCCAGGAACAGGGGCTATGGCTACACCTTC

clone_size: once
d_call: NA
v_call: TRBV7-7
j_call: TRBJ2-1
cdr3_aa: CASSFRSRDEQFF
cdr3_nt: TGTGCTAGCAGCTTTAGGAGCCGGGATGAGCAGTTCTTC

clone_size: NA
d_call: TRBD1
v_call: TRBV27
j_call: TRBJ1-2
cdr3_aa: CASKGFDRAKGYTF
cdr3_nt: TGTGCCAGCAAGGGTTTTGACAGGGCGAAAGGCTACACCTTC

clone_size: NA
d_call: NA
v_call: TRBV9
j_call: TRBJ1-1
cdr3_aa: CASRGANTEAFF
cdr3_nt: TGTGCCAGCAGGGGGGCGAATACTGAAGCTTTCTTT

clone_size: NA
d_call: TRBD1
v_call: TRBV27
j_call: TRBJ2-3
cdr3_aa: CASSFSWTGVGTDTQYF
cdr3_nt: TGTGCCAGCAGTTTCTCTTGGACAGGGGTGGGCACAGATACGCAGTATTTT

clone_size: NA
d_call: TRBD1
v_call: TRBV6-1
j_call: TRBJ1-1
cdr3_aa: CASKDREAFF
cdr3_nt: TGTGCCAGCAAGGACAGGGAAGCTTTCTTT

clone_size: NA
d_call: TRBD1
v_call: TRBV7-9
j_call: TRBJ1-2
cdr3_aa: CASSPTGQRFNYGYTF
cdr3_nt: TGTGCCAGCAGCCCGACGGGACAGCGATTCAACTATGGCTACACCTTC

clone_size: NA
d_call: TRBD2
v_call: TRBV4-2
j_call: TRBJ2-1
cdr3_aa: CASSITSDSYNEQFF
cdr3_nt: TGTGCCAGCAGCATTACTAGCGACTCCTACAATGAGCAGTTCTTC

clone_size: few
d_call: NA
v_call: TRBV21-1
j_call: TRBJ1-2
cdr3_aa: CASSKTISNSVSNYGYTF
cdr3_nt: TGTGCCAGCAGCAAAACCATCTCAAATTCAGTCTCAAACTATGGCTACACCTTC

clone_size: NA
d_call: NA
v_call: TRBV2
j_call: TRBJ2-1
cdr3_aa: CASILLALDEQFF
cdr3_nt: TGTGCCAGCATTCTACTAGCCTTAGATGAGCAGTTCTTC

clone_size: once
d_call: NA
v_call: TRBV5-1
j_call: TRBJ2-7
cdr3_aa: CASSSVLYEQYF
cdr3_nt: TGCGCCAGCAGCTCAGTCCTCTACGAGCAGTACTTC

clone_size: NA
d_call: NA
v_call: TRBV7-9
j_call: TRBJ1-3
cdr3_aa: CASSSRGSNSGNTIYF
cdr3_nt: TGTGCCAGCAGCTCCCGTGGCAGTAACTCTGGAAACACCATATATTTT

clone_size: NA
d_call: NA
v_call: TRBV27
j_call: TRBJ2-7
cdr3_aa: CASRRDYEQYF
cdr3_nt: TGTGCCAGCAGACGGGACTACGAGCAGTACTTC

clone_size: NA
d_call: TRBD1
v_call: TRBV28
j_call: TRBJ1-5
cdr3_aa: CASSSGTENQPQHF
cdr3_nt: TGTGCCAGCAGTTCCGGGACAGAGAATCAGCCCCAGCATTTT

clone_size: NA
d_call: TRBD1
v_call: TRBV6-5
j_call: TRBJ2-7
cdr3_aa: CASSSDRELYEQYF
cdr3_nt: TGTGCCAGCAGTTCGGACAGGGAATTGTACGAGCAGTACTTC